This T cell receptor beta chain originates from a study of T cell repertoires in cytomegalovirus infection (dated by TCRdb to the late 2010s). For the study in its entirety: Alongside well-studied HLA-B-restricted epitopes, the peptide stimulations were aimed at recently identified HLA-C-restricted CMV epitopes, whose presentation resists viral immunomodulation. Because public TCR beta signatures pointed to carriage of CMV infection together with the matching HLA type, the HLA type of each donor mattered for the analysis.

Taken with the paper, the label for treatment or condition translates to: in vitro stimulation with specific CMV peptide epitopes to enrich CMV-specific T cells. Reading the germline V gene gives CDR1 KGHDR and CDR2 SFDVKD. The CDR3 runs 20 amino acids, cysteine and phenylalanine included. Here the CDR3 DNA is all that survives: 60 bases in frame from base 1. V is cut back by 7 bases and J by 4 bases, with 23 bases in the junction unmatched. Sequencing instrument: Illumina HiSeq 1500. TCRdb redid the processing of the public reads, applying fastp at Q25 and MiXCR, and retained in-frame beta chains. CDR3 protein sequences are deduplicated, and each keeps its most common genes and DNA. For this sample there are 100,000 to 150,000 distinct CDR3 sequences; approximately 30% appear just once. The top ten clonotypes cover 58% of the sample. The investigation overall reported the following: In both this cohort and an independent 352-donor cohort, the cumulative frequency of public TCR beta family members distinguished carriers of CMV infection plus the relevant HLA type. The ex vivo response was dominated by HLA-C-restricted CMV-specific TCR beta clonotypes, which also provided the single most frequent clonotype in two of eight donors.

With respect to this clonotype: This receptor's antigen is unknown. Within one base of it there is no much larger clone, and no base qualities were kept.

The receptor was isolated from a human donor in good health (CMV status not recorded). Some clones in this sample may be carry-over from other donors' samples. Recombination joined TRBV24-1 with TRBJ2-1; 8 bases in between match TRBD2. The input for sequencing was CD8+ T cells from cultured PBMCs, taken from culture after CMV antigen stimulation. CDR3 protein: CATSDPTGTPGLASYNEQFF. The DNA sequence is TGTGCCACCAGCGACCCCACCGGGACACCCGGACTAGCTTCTTACAATGAGCAGTTCTTC.